This T cell receptor (beta chain) came from a study of blood T cells in healthy people across ages. General study findings and limits: Per million T cells, the diversity of TCR beta decreased roughly linearly as age advanced. Those diversity estimates obtained from one million T cells were thought to be underestimates.

This clonotype was seen a handful of times. Its cognate antigen is unknown. At one end the junction does not follow the germline gene, possibly because of a read error. Through a sample-barcoded 5' primer and a J-beta primer mix, a second PCR was run for roughly 7 to 11 cycles. Each cDNA molecule received a tag from a template-switch adaptor that had 12 random nucleotides. TCRdb itself ran the 5' RACE reads through MiXCR, one entry per CDR3 protein. The repertoire holds over 600,000 distinct CDR3 sequences, with under 25% as singletons. This CDR3 spans 19 amino acids. The germline V gene encodes CDR1 MNHEY and CDR2 SVGAGI.

V and J are TRBV6-5 and TRBJ2-4; 13 bases match TRBD2. This clonotype originated in a man in his 70s in good health. Sequencing input: blood. The CDR3 reads CASSYSELAGGVAKNVQYF. CDR3 coding DNA: TGTGCCAGCAGTTACTCAGAACTAGCGGGGGGGGTAGCCAAAAACGTTCAGTACTTC.